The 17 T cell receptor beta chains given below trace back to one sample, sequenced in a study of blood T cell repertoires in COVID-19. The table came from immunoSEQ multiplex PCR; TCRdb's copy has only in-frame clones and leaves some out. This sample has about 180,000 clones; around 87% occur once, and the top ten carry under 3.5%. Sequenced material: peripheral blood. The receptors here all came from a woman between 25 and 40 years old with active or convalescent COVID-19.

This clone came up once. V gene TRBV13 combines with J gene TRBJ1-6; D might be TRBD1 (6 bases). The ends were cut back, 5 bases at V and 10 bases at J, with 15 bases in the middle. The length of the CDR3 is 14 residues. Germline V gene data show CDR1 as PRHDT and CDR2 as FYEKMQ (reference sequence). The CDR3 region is CASSAGQRTSPLHF. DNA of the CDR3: TGTGCCAGCAGCGCAGGACAGCGTACATCACCCCTCCACTTT.

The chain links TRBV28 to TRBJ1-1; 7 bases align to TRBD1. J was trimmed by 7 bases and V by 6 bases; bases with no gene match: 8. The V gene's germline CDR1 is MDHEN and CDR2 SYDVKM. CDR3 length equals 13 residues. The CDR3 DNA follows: TGTGCCAGCAGCCCGTACCGGGACAGTGAAGCTTTCTTT. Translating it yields CASSPYRDSEAFF.

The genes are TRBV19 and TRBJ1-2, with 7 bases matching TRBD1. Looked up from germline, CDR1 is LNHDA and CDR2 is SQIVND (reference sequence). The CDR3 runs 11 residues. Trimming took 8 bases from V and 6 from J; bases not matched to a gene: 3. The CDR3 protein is CASHDRDGYTF. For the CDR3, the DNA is TGTGCCAGTCATGACAGGGATGGCTACACCTTC.

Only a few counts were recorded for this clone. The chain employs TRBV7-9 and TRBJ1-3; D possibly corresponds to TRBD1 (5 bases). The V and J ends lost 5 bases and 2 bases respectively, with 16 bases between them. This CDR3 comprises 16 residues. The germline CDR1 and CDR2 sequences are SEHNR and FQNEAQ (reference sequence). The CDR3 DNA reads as TGTGCCAGCAGCCTGCAGGGAATAGGAGCTGGAAACACCATATATTTT. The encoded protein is CASSLQGIGAGNTIYF.

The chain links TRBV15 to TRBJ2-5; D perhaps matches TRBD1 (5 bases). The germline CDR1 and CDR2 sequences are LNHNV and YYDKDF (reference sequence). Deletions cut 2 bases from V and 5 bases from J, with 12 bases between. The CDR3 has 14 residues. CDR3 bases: TGTGCCACCAGCAGAATAGGGTGGGGCGAGACCCAGTACTTC. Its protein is CATSRIGWGETQYF.

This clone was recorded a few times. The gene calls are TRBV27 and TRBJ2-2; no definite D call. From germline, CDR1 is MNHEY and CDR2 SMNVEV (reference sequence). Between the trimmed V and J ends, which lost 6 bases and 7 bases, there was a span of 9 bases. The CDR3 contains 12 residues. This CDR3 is CASRTTIGELFF. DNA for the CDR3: TGTGCCAGCAGGACGACAATCGGGGAGCTGTTTTTT.

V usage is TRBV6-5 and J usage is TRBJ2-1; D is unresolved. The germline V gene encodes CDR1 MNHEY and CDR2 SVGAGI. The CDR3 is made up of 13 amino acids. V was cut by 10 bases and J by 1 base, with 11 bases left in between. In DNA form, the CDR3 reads TGTGCCACCACCGGAGATTCCTACAATGAGCAGTTCTTC. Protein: CATTGDSYNEQFF.

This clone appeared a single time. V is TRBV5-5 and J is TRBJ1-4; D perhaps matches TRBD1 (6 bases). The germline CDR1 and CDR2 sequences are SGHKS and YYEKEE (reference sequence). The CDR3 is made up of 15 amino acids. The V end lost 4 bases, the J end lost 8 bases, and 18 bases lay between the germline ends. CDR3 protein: CASSRTAIQGEKLFF. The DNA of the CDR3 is TGTGCCAGCAGCAGGACAGCGATCCAAGGGGAAAAACTGTTTTTT.

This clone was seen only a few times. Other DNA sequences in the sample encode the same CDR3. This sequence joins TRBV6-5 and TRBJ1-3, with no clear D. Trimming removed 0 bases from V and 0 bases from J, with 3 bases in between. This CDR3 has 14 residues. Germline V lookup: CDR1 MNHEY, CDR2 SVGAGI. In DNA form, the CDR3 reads TGTGCCAGCAGTTACTCCCACTCTGGAAACACCATATATTTT. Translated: CASSYSHSGNTIYF.

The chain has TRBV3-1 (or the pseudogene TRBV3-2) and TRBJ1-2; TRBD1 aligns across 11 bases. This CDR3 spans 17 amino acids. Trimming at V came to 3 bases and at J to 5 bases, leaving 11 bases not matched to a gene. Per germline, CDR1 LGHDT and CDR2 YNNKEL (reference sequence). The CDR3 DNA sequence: TGTGCCAGCAGCCAGCATAAGGGGACAGGGGGTTGGTATGGCTACACCTTC. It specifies CASSQHKGTGGWYGYTF.

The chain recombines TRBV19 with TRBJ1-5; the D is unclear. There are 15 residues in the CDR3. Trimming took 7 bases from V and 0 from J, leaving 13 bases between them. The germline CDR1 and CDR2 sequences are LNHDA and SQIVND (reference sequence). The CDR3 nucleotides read TGTGCCAGTAATGAACAGCCGTATAGCAATCAGCCCCAGCATTTT. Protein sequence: CASNEQPYSNQPQHF.

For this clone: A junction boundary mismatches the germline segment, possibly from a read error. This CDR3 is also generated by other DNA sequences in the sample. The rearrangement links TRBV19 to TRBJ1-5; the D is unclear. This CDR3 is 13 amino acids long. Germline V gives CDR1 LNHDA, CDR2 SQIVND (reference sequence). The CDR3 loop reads CASSPSGLQPQHF. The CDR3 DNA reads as TGTGCCAGTAGTCCGTCGGGTCTTCAGCCTCAGCATTTT.

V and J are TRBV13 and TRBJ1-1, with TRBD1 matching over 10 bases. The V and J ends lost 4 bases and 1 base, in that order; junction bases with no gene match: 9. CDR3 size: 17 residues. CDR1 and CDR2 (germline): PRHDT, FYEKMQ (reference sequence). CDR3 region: CASSSSRDRGWNTEAFF. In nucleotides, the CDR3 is TGTGCCAGCAGCTCATCTCGGGACAGGGGATGGAACACTGAAGCTTTCTTT.

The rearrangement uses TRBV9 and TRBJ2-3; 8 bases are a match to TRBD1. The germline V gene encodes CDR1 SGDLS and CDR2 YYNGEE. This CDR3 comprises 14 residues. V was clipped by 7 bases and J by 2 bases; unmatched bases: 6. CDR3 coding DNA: TGTGCCAGCGGCCGGGACAGGCCCACAGATACGCAGTATTTT. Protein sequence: CASGRDRPTDTQYF.

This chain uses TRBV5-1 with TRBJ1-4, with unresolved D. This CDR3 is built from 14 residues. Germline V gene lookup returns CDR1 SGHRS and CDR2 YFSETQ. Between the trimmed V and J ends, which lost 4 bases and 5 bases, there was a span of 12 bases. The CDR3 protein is CASSVSGRNEKLFF. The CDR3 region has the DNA TGCGCCAGCAGCGTCTCAGGTCGGAATGAAAAACTGTTTTTT.

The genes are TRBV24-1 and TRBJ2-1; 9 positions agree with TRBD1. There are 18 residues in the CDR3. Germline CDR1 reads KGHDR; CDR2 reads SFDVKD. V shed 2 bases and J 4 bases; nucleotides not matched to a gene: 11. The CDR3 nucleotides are TGTGCCACCAGTGATTCCAGCGGGACAGGGCTATTATACAATGAGCAGTTCTTC. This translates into CATSDSSGTGLLYNEQFF.

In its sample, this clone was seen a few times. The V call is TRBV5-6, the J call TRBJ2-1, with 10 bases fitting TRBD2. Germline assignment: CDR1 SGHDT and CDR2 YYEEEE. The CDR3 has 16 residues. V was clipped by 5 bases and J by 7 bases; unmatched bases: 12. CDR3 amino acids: CASSPPSGGAPNEQFF. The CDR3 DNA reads TGTGCCAGCAGTCCGCCGAGCGGGGGGGCGCCGAATGAGCAGTTCTTC.